This TCR beta chain is from a study of post-analysis software for immune sequencing data. V gave up 7 bases and J gave up 8 bases; unmatched junction bases: 5. This CDR3 has 12 residues. Germline V gene data show CDR1 as ENHRY and CDR2 as SYGVKD. General observations from the study: Controls significantly exceeded multiple sclerosis patients in normalized Chao1 diversity. Compared with controls, patients had more of five TRBV segments, including TRBV5-6, TRBV5-1 and TRBV20-1.

Unique molecular identifiers were built into the TCR beta cDNA libraries. TCRdb independently ran MiXCR on the PCR reads; one entry per CDR3 protein. The repertoire holds approximately 730,000 distinct CDR3 sequences, roughly 27% seen once, with approximately 0.6% in the top ten. This clonotype turned up a few times. The antigen is unknown. This clonotype was sampled from a girl aged 10 to 17 with multiple sclerosis. Sample: blood. The genes are TRBV10-3 and TRBJ2-1; TRBD2 matches at 7 bases. The CDR3, as DNA: TGTGCCATCAACCAGGGAGGGGATGAGCAGTTCTTC. This encodes CAINQGGDEQFF.